The entry below gives a single T cell receptor beta chain sequence along with its context. Its specificity is not known. Staining for CD45RO/CCR7/CD25/CD127/CD95/CD27 allowed sorting of CD4+ naive, central memory, regulatory and stem cell-like memory cells. Expressed TCRB transcripts were sequenced, since all the RNA that had been isolated was reverse transcribed. The repertoire was sequenced with immunoSEQ multiplex PCR; TCRdb's copy has only in-frame clones and lacks some. The data contain 250,000 to 300,000 clones, about 13% of them singletons. The sample belongs to a study of beta chain features in type 1 diabetes. Study overall: Age and gender were similar between patients and healthy donors, as were cell yields.

Findings and caveats of the study: Since sequencing was performed on cDNA, cells with high TCR expression could be over-represented. Researchers report that Type 1 diabetes patients had moderately but significantly shorter TCRB CDR3s across all four CD4+ subsets.

This TCR came from a man aged 30-40 years with type 1 diabetes. Sample: naive CD4+ T cells from blood.

In DNA, the CDR3 is TGTGCCAGCATTGCCGGGACTAGCGGGAAGTTCACAGATACGCAGTATTTT. This sequence encodes CASIAGTSGKFTDTQYF. The chain links TRBV2 to TRBJ2-3, with 13 bases matching TRBD2. Unmatched junction bases numbered 9, after V lost 7 bases and J lost 2 bases. In germline, CDR1 is SNHLY, CDR2 FYNNEI. The CDR3 covers 17 residues.